This passage covers 8 T cell receptor beta chains from one sample sequenced in a study of blood T cell repertoires in COVID-19 (dated by TCRdb to 2019 to 2021). Library prep was done by the immunoSEQ multiplex PCR assay. The table comes from immuneACCESS by way of TCRdb, which keeps in-frame sequences with V and J called. Part of the clones is missing from these tables; in studies checked, under half for an unresolved V gene and the rest for unknown reasons. This sample is represented by some 100,000 clones; approximately 85% of them were singletons. The ten largest make up 20% to 30% of the sample. Source material: peripheral blood. The receptors derive from a human donor in a cohort sampled during active COVID-19.

This chain joins TRBV7-2 and TRBJ2-1, with D possibly matching TRBD2 (6 bases). The CDR3 consists of 15 residues. V dropped 1 base and J dropped 9 bases, with 16 bases sitting between them. Germline loops: CDR1 SGHTA, CDR2 FQGNSA. This chain's CDR3 is CASSLDSGGRLEQFF. The CDR3 DNA follows: TGTGCCAGCAGCTTAGATAGCGGAGGGCGGCTTGAGCAGTTCTTC.

The V gene is TRBV5-1, the J gene TRBJ2-3; D perhaps matches TRBD1 (6 bases). Trimming left V 0 bases short and J 1 base short, with 9 bases between. The CDR3 runs 15 residues. Germline V gene sequence: CDR1 SGHRS, CDR2 YFSETQ. This CDR3 reads CASSLGRGGTDTQYF. Written as DNA, the CDR3 is TGCGCCAGCAGCTTGGGCAGGGGTGGCACAGATACGCAGTATTTT.

This chain connects TRBV29-1 to TRBJ1-1, with unresolved D. The V end lost 5 bases, the J end lost 1 base, and 8 bases lay between the germline ends. Germline values: CDR1 SQVTM, CDR2 ANQGSEA. This CDR3 has 12 residues. CDR3 in amino acids: CSVNTANTEAFF. The CDR3, as DNA: TGCAGCGTTAATACTGCGAACACTGAAGCTTTCTTT.

This chain links TRBV7-9 with TRBJ2-5; D gene ambiguous. There are 15 residues in the CDR3. Trimming took off 5 bases at V and 1 base at J, with 14 bases between the two ends. The germline gives CDR1 SEHNR, CDR2 FQNEAQ (reference sequence). The CDR3, as DNA: TGTGCCAGCAGCCGAGTGGTGAGTCTCCAAGAGACCCAGTACTTC. Protein: CASSRVVSLQETQYF.

This rearrangement joins TRBV6-2 or TRBV6-3 to TRBJ1-5; 7 positions agree with TRBD1. Germline loops: CDR1 MNHEY, CDR2 SVGEGT. This CDR3 is 15 amino acids long. Trimming at V came to 6 bases and at J to 2 bases, leaving 7 bases not matched to a gene. Here the CDR3 DNA reads TGTGCCAGCAGCGAGGGACAGTGGGGCAATCAGCCCCAGCATTTT. Translating it yields CASSEGQWGNQPQHF.

V and J are TRBV9 and TRBJ2-1; 10 nucleotides agree with TRBD2. Trimming at V came to 0 bases and at J to 7 bases, leaving 7 bases not matched to a gene. From germline, CDR1 is SGDLS and CDR2 YYNGEE. The CDR3 is 16 residues long. This CDR3 reads CASSVDQPGLANEQFF. The CDR3 nucleotides read TGTGCCAGCAGCGTAGACCAACCGGGACTAGCGAATGAGCAGTTCTTC.

The chain couples TRBV9 to TRBJ2-2; D is undetermined. The CDR3 runs 14 residues. V lost 0 bases to trimming and J lost 4 bases, with 7 bases between them. The germline V gene has CDR1 SGDLS and CDR2 YYNGEE. The chain's CDR3 is CASSVGLVTGELFF. As DNA, the CDR3 is TGTGCCAGCAGCGTAGGTCTAGTCACCGGGGAGCTGTTTTTT.

In this sample, this clone turned up once. The chain recombines TRBV27 with TRBJ1-6; D might be TRBD1 (6 bases). Germline CDR1 MNHEY, CDR2 SMNVEV (reference sequence). Trimming stripped 0 bases from V and 0 bases from J, with 12 bases between. This CDR3 contains 18 residues. CDR3 residues: CASSLSQGRGSYNSPLHF. The CDR3, as DNA: TGTGCCAGCAGTTTATCACAGGGCCGTGGCTCCTATAATTCACCCCTCCACTTT.